This TCR beta chain came from a study of T cell repertoires in cytomegalovirus infection. As for the study in general: From public TCR beta signatures came an indication of both CMV infection and matching HLA type.

Each CDR3 protein gets one entry after TCRdb re-called the reads with MiXCR. The sample has around 570,000 distinct CDR3 sequences, around two fifths seen once. In the case of this clonotype: Its antigen remains unknown.

V lost 2 bases to trimming and J lost 6 bases; unmatched junction nucleotides: 4. The germline V gene encodes CDR1 MNHEY and CDR2 SVGEGT. CDR3 length equals 15 residues. Points from the study as a whole: Cumulative frequency (of public TCR beta family members) identified carriers of CMV plus the relevant HLA. HLA-C-restricted CMV-specific TCR beta clonotypes were dominant in the ex vivo response.

The sequence derives from a human donor in good health (CMV status not recorded). Some clones in this sample may be carry-over from other donors' samples. Sequencing was performed on cultured PBMCs, taken from culture after CMV antigen stimulation. The rearrangement links TRBV6-2 or TRBV6-3 to TRBJ2-1; 10 bases line up with TRBD2. This chain's CDR3 is CASSYGTSAFNEQFF. The CDR3 nucleotides read TGTGCCAGCAGTTACGGGACTAGCGCTTTCAATGAGCAGTTCTTC.